These T cell receptor beta chains were read from a single sample in a study of blood T cell repertoires in COVID-19. The assay was immunoSEQ multiplex PCR, and TCRdb's table has in-frame clones only and misses some. Of more than 25,000 clones in the sample, 80% to 90% were seen once. Sequenced material: peripheral blood. These receptors came from a human donor with acute or convalescent COVID-19. The donor label of this sample is uncertain. CDR3s include the opening cysteine and the closing phenylalanine or tryptophan. D genes are given only for firm matches. The size of a clone is reported for some rows only, either as once, few or many, or as a class for expanded clones.

len	abundance	d_gene	j_gene	v_gene	CDR3aa	CDR3nt
16	.	.	TRBJ2-5	TRBV6-2/TRBV6-3	CASSYGPQVLQETQYF	TGTGCCAGCAGTTACGGCCCCCAGGTCCTACAAGAGACCCAGTACTTC
14	.	.	TRBJ1-1	TRBV30	CAALQGSLNTEAFF	TGTGCCGCTTTACAGGGCTCCCTGAACACTGAAGCTTTCTTT
13	.	TRBD1	TRBJ1-2	TRBV6-5	CASTRQGRLGYTF	TGTGCCAGCACCAGACAGGGGCGCTTAGGCTACACCTTC
15	.	TRBD2	TRBJ2-5	TRBV7-2	CASSLEPAGGGTQYF	TGTGCCAGCAGCTTGGAACCCGCGGGGGGAGGGACCCAGTACTTC
18	.	.	TRBJ2-6	TRBV18	CASSPRTAGGSGANVLTF	TGTGCCAGCTCACCACGGACAGCTGGGGGCTCTGGGGCCAACGTCCTGACTTTC
13	once	.	TRBJ2-5	TRBV5-1	CASSFTRQETQYF	TGCGCCAGCAGCTTTACCAGGCAAGAGACCCAGTACTTC
14	.	TRBD1	TRBJ1-2	TRBV2	CASSPGGSNYGYTF	TGTGCCAGCAGCCCAGGGGGTTCTAACTATGGCTACACCTTC
16	once	.	TRBJ1-4	TRBV7-9	CASSLVWQGNNEKLFF	TGTGCCAGCAGCTTAGTGTGGCAGGGGAATAATGAAAAACTGTTTTTT
15	.	.	TRBJ2-5	TRBV7-9	CASSSPGTPQETQYF	TGTGCCAGCAGCTCGCCTGGGACTCCACAAGAGACCCAGTACTTC
16	.	.	TRBJ1-1	TRBV2	CASSNSGEFTNTEAFF	TGTGCCAGCAGTAATTCTGGGGAGTTCACGAACACTGAAGCTTTCTTT
16	.	TRBD2	TRBJ2-7	TRBV4-1	CASSQRESGSGYEQYF	TGCGCCAGCAGCCAACGAGAGAGCGGGAGTGGTTACGAGCAGTACTTC
16	.	.	TRBJ2-5	TRBV5-1	CASSLEQVAARETQYF	TGCGCCAGCAGCTTGGAACAGGTAGCGGCCCGAGAGACCCAGTACTTC
15	.	TRBD1	TRBJ1-1	TRBV7-9	CASSTQGDSNTEAFF	TGTGCCAGCAGCACACAGGGGGATTCGAACACTGAAGCTTTCTTT
14	.	TRBD1	TRBJ1-4	TRBV6-5	CASSLTGSNEKLFF	TGTGCCAGCAGCCTGACAGGGTCTAATGAAAAACTGTTTTTT
16	.	TRBD1	TRBJ1-4	TRBV4-3	CASSRGQGSWSEKLFF	TGCGCCAGCAGCCGTGGACAGGGGAGTTGGAGCGAAAAACTGTTTTTT
14	.	TRBD1	TRBJ2-2	TRBV6-4	CASTRQGSPGELFF	TGTGCCAGCACCCGACAGGGTAGCCCCGGGGAGCTGTTTTTT